Listed below are T cell receptor beta chains from one sample, sequenced in a study of blood T cell repertoires in COVID-19. Profiled with immunoSEQ multiplex PCR; TCRdb holds only in-frame clones, not every one. Of approximately 180,000 clones in the sample, 70% to 90% were seen once. Sequencing was performed on peripheral blood. These TCRs come from a human donor in a cohort sampled during active COVID-19. CDR3s include the opening cysteine and the closing phenylalanine or tryptophan. Fields, in order: J gene, clone size, V gene, D gene, CDR3 protein, CDR3 DNA. D genes are given only for firm matches. A row's size may be missing; if present it is once, few, many or a size class.

TRBJ1-3 . TRBV4-1 . CASSQRGTGNTIYF TGCGCCAGCAGTCAGCGGGGAACTGGAAACACCATATATTTT
TRBJ1-5 . TRBV18 . CASSPTGGNQPQHF TGTGCCAGCTCACCCACGGGAGGGAATCAGCCCCAGCATTTT
TRBJ2-4 . TRBV7-9 TRBD2 CASSPSGGDKNIQYF TGTGCCAGCAGCCCTAGCGGGGGCGACAAAAACATTCAGTACTTC
TRBJ1-5 . TRBV12-3/TRBV12-4 . CASRIDRTQPQHF TGTGCCAGCAGGATAGACAGGACTCAGCCCCAGCATTTT
TRBJ1-2 . TRBV24-1 . CATSDFPRGAENYGYTF TGTGCCACCAGTGATTTTCCCCGGGGGGCGGAGAACTATGGCTACACCTTC
TRBJ2-3 . TRBV9 . CASSPGAGGTAGDTQYF TGTGCCAGCAGCCCCGGTGCAGGGGGGACCGCTGGCGATACGCAGTATTTT
TRBJ1-2 . TRBV19 TRBD1 CASSIRTGDYGYTF TGTGCCAGTAGTATAAGGACAGGGGACTATGGCTACACCTTC
TRBJ2-1 . TRBV6-5 . CASSYSGTTYNEQFF TGTGCCAGCAGTTACTCCGGGACAACCTACAATGAGCAGTTCTTC
TRBJ2-1 . TRBV5-4 . CASSWGVSGDYNEQFF TGTGCCAGCAGCTGGGGTGTTAGCGGAGACTACAATGAGCAGTTCTTC
TRBJ1-2 . TRBV7-9 TRBD1 CASSSKPGGGYTF TGTGCCAGCAGCTCCAAGCCAGGGGGAGGCTACACCTTC
TRBJ1-4 once TRBV5-1 TRBD1 CASSLGQGAGEEKLFF TGCGCCAGCAGCCTGGGACAGGGGGCTGGAGAGGAAAAACTGTTTTTT
TRBJ1-1 . TRBV7-8 . CASSPKVEAFF TGTGCCAGCAGCCCTAAAGTTGAAGCTTTCTTT
TRBJ2-7 . TRBV19 TRBD1 CASSANRDREGEQYF TGTGCCAGTAGTGCCAACCGGGACAGGGAAGGCGAGCAGTACTTC
TRBJ2-5 . TRBV28 TRBD1 CASSLGATGVETQYF TGTGCCAGCAGTTTAGGGGCGACAGGGGTCGAGACCCAGTACTTC
TRBJ1-5 . TRBV5-8 . CASSLGGGGLQPQHF TGTGCCAGCAGCTTGGGGGGTGGGGGCCTTCAGCCCCAGCATTTT